The clone carrying this TCR beta chain was detected only once. Its antigen is unidentified. The data stem from a study of T cell responses to AZD1222 COVID-19 vaccine. Study results and limitations: Spike-wide vaccine-associated CD4 TCRs dominated at 160-218 and 743-854.

Here immunoSEQ multiplex PCR was the method, and the copy in TCRdb shows in-frame clones only, minus some. The table shows about 170,000 clones, with roughly nine tenths occurring only once. The CDR3 extends over 12 amino acids. The V and J ends lost 4 bases and 6 bases respectively, with 10 bases between them. This sequence originates from an adult in good health. The sequencing here drew on peripheral blood, taken on day 0 of AZD1222 vaccination. The rearrangement joins TRBV12-3 or TRBV12-4 to TRBJ2-7; the D gene could be TRBD1 or TRBD2 (5 bases each). The CDR3 sequence is CASSWDVVEQYF. CDR3 nucleotides: TGTGCCAGCAGTTGGGACGTTGTCGAGCAGTACTTC.